This TCR beta chain is from a study of blood T cell repertoires in COVID-19. This CDR3 has 11 residues. V shed 5 bases and J shed 7 bases, with 6 bases lying between them. Profiling relied on immunoSEQ multiplex PCR, and the TCRdb table lists in-frame clones only, not all of them. The data hold about 250,000 clones, with approximately 88% observed a single time. Sequences were obtained from peripheral blood. The TCR originated in a man between 40 and 49 years old with acute or convalescent COVID-19. The genes are TRBV12-3 or TRBV12-4 and TRBJ2-4; no clear D gene. The CDR3, as DNA: TGTGCCAGCAGTAAACAGAACATTCAGTACTTC. It yields the protein CASSKQNIQYF.